This section outlines one T cell receptor (beta chain) sequence together with its context. Its antigen is currently unknown. This entry is derived from a study of cytomegalovirus exposure and HLA in healthy donors. Study details: Falling in the Caucasian-associated ancestry cluster were 80% to 90% of some 400 genotyped donors.

PCR was performed using 60 Vbeta and 13 Jbeta primers. Assay used: immunoSEQ multiplex PCR; TCRdb lists only in-frame clones, some missing. The data hold under 200,000 clones, with 70% to 85% observed a single time. The CDR3 is 16 residues long. In germline, CDR1 is SGHRS, CDR2 YFSETQ. Trimming at V came to 3 bases and at J to 1 base, leaving 9 bases not matched to a gene. Broader study findings: Serostatus for CMV was the only available immune exposure information.

The gene calls are TRBV5-1 and TRBJ2-5, with 7 positions matching TRBD2. The sequence was collected from a man between 45 and 60 years old in good health and CMV-seropositive. The sequenced sample consisted of PBMCs. The CDR3 DNA reads as TGCGCCAGCAGCTCAGCTTTCGGGACTACCCAAGAGACCCAGTACTTC. This translates into CASSSAFGTTQETQYF.